This TCR beta chain was identified during a study of T cell repertoires in cytomegalovirus infection. Turning to the study itself: Recently identified HLA-C-restricted CMV epitopes were among the peptides used. It can be stated that public TCR beta signatures indicated CMV infection as well as a matching HLA type.

MiXCR, run by TCRdb on the reads, gives a single entry per CDR3 protein. Of roughly 200,000 distinct CDR3 sequences detected, roughly 34% appear once; the ten largest clones hold 59%. Overall study results and limits: Ex vivo, HLA-C-restricted CMV-specific TCR beta clonotypes prevailed over the rest of the response. CMV carriers with the relevant HLA were identified by cumulative public TCR beta family frequency.

This CDR3 is built from 18 residues. V gave up 1 base and J gave up 8 bases; unmatched junction bases: 14. CDR1 SGHVS and CDR2 FNYEAQ come from the germline V gene. This clonotype was found a few times. Its antigen is as yet unknown. Sequenced here: CD8+ T cells from cultured PBMCs, sampled from culture after CMV antigen stimulation. This chain links TRBV7-6 with TRBJ2-1; 10 bases map to TRBD2. This TCR derives from a human donor in good health (CMV status not recorded). Some clones in this sample may be carry-over from other donors' samples. The CDR3 sequence is CASSLGDLSGGAEDEQFF. DNA of the CDR3: TGTGCCAGCAGCTTAGGGGATTTGAGCGGGGGGGCCGAGGATGAGCAGTTCTTC.